This T cell receptor (beta chain) was captured by sequencing in a study of T cell responses to AZD1222 COVID-19 vaccine (dated by TCRdb to 2020 to 2023). Looking at the study overall: A total of under 250 trial participants underwent TCR sequencing, of whom nearly 210 had received two doses of AZD1222 and roughly 26 had received two doses of the MenACWY control vaccine. Enrollment into the trials was organized by age into subgroups of 18-55, 56-69 and 70-plus years, and those subgroups contained approximately 160, 26 and 62 TCR-sequenced participants, respectively. Overall study results and their limits: A significant rise in spike-specific TCR breadth and depth was observed after two AZD1222 doses relative to day 0 and relative to MenACWY recipients. Most participants were white British and females outnumbered males, and the authors suggested that clonal diversity may have been underestimated. Only five to seven AZD1222 recipients were SARS-CoV-2 seropositive at baseline, limiting conclusions about previously exposed vaccinees. In the small 56-69-year group, the increase in depth fell short of significance, most likely because of low power. Nearly half of unique spike-specific TCRs reportedly recognized epitopes outside regions mutated in the B.1.351 and B.1.1.7 variants. CD4 TCRs associated with the vaccine covered the entire spike protein, and the dominant responses were in regions 160-218 and 743-854. Because no day 14 peak-response samples were available, the repertoires could be characterized only after the peak T cell response.

The CDR3 regions of human TCRbeta chains were subjected to immunosequencing. In the original analysis: TCRs in the repertoires were matched against a reference library of SARS-CoV-2-specific TCRs that had been generated with the MIRA antigen-specificity platform. Breadth was defined as the fraction of unique TCRs that were SARS-CoV-2-associated, and depth was defined as the fraction of total T cells that were SARS-CoV-2-associated. Using the MIRA data, each spike-specific TCR was assigned both to the spike region to which the TCR was reactive and to a CD4 or CD8 class. Log10-transformed breadth and depth values were compared by one-way ANOVA with Sidak's multiple comparisons tests. Held by TCRdb, this immuneACCESS table contains in-frame sequences only and omits some clones. Under half of the omission traces to an unresolved V gene where checked; the cause of the rest is unknown. V and J calls and clone size are those listed in that table; D and trimming were worked out from the DNA. This sample gives approximately 130,000 clones in total; just under 95% of them show up just once. 0.9% to 1.4% of the sample lies in the top ten.

Turning to this clone: No antigen is known for it. Per-base quality was not reported, and no clone a single base away is much larger than it.

Via the germline V gene (reference sequence), CDR1 is GTSNPN and CDR2 SVGIG. The CDR3 runs 13 residues from the cysteine to the phenylalanine. Left in the record is the CDR3 DNA by itself, 39 bases read in frame from the first base. V is clipped by 3 bases and J by 2 bases, and the sequence between their germline boundaries is 10 bases long. The time point label of this sample denotes: about 28 days (+/-7) after the second vaccine dose. AZD1222 recipients whose second dose came at about 4 weeks and those whose second dose came at about 12 weeks were combined into one group, since spike-specific TCR depth and breadth did not differ between the two schedules. Vaccinee samples came from UK trials COV001 and COV002, including a single-blind randomized controlled phase 2/3 trial of AZD1222 (ChAdOx1 nCoV-19) in healthy adults. Trial participant PBMC samples were collected at day 0 and day 28 after the second dose for TCRbeta chain sequencing.

The sequence was obtained from an adult who received the AZD1222 COVID-19 vaccine. The material sequenced was peripheral blood, taken 28 days after the second AZD1222 dose. In this chain, TRBV30 is recombined with TRBJ1-1, and possibly TRBD1, on 6 matching bases. The DNA is as follows: TGTGCCTGGAGGACAGGCGGAAACACTGAAGCTTTCTTT. It is translated as CAWRTGGNTEAFF.